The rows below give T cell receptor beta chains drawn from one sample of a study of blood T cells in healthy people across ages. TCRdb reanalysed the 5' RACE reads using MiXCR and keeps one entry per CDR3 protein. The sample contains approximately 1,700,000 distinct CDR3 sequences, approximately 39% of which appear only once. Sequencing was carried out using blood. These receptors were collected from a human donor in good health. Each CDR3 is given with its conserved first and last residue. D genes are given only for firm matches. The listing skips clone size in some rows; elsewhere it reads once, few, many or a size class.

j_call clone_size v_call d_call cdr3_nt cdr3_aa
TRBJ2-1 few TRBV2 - TGTGCCAGCAGGGTGGATTACAATGAGCAGTTCTTC CASRVDYNEQFF
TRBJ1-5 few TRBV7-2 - TGTGCCAGCAGCTTAGACGCCGGAGAGGATCAGCCCCAGCATTTT CASSLDAGEDQPQHF
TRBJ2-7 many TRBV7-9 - TGTGCCAGCAGTTTGTCAGGGACCTACGAGCAGTACTTC CASSLSGTYEQYF
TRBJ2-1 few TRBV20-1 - TGCAGTGCTAGAGCCGACAGGCAGAATGAGCAGTTCTTC CSARADRQNEQFF
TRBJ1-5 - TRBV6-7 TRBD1 TGTGCCAGCAAGGGACAGGTTGATCAGCCCCAGCATTTT CASKGQVDQPQHF
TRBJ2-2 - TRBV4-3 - TGCACCAGCAGTGTATCGGTCACCGGGGAGCTGTTTTTT CTSSVSVTGELFF
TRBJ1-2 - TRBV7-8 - TGTGCCAGCAGCTCACAGGGAGTGGACTATGGCTACACCTTC CASSSQGVDYGYTF
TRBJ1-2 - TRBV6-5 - TGTGCCAGCAGGCATCGGGGGAGCTATGGCTACACCTTC CASRHRGSYGYTF
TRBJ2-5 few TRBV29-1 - TGCAGCGTTGAACGTAGGGGGGGGGAGACCCAGTACTTC CSVERRGGETQYF
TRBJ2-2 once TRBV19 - TGTGCCAGTAGTTGGACTCGGGCCGGGGAGCTGTTTTTT CASSWTRAGELFF
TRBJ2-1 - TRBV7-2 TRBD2 TGTGCCAGCAGCCGGACTAGGGATGATGAGCAGTTCTTC CASSRTRDDEQFF
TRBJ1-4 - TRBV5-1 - TGCGCCAGCAGCTTGGACGTTGGAATGGGTGAAAAACGGTTTTTT CASSLDVGMGEKRFF
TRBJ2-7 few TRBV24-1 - TGTGCCACCAGTGATTCAGGGACTCTGGACGAGCAGTACTTC CATSDSGTLDEQYF
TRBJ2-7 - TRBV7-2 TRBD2 TGTGCCAGCAGCGTCTACAGCGGGGGGGCCGCTTACGAGCAGTACTTC CASSVYSGGAAYEQYF
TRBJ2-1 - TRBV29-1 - TGCAGCGTTGACAGGGTTGATTCCTACAATGAGCAGTTCTTC CSVDRVDSYNEQFF
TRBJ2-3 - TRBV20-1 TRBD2 TGCAGTGCTAGAATAGCGGGGGACACAGATACGCAGTATTTT CSARIAGDTDTQYF
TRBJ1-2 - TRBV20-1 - TGCAGTGCTAGAGCGGGCATTTCTAGCGGCTACACCTTC CSARAGISSGYTF
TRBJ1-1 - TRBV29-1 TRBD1 TGCAGCGTCGTAGACAGGGAGAACACTGAAGCTTTCTTT CSVVDRENTEAFF
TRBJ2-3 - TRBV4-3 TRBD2 TGTGCCAGCAGCCAGGCCCTAGCGGGCCGGGATACGCAGTATTTT CASSQALAGRDTQYF
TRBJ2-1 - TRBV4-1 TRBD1 TGCGCCAGCAGCCAACTAAGTGGGACAGGGGTTACCAATGAGCAGTTCTTC CASSQLSGTGVTNEQFF
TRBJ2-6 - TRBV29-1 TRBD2 TGCAGCGCCGGGGGGGGAGACGACGTCCTGACTTTC CSAGGGDDVLTF
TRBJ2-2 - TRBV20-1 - TGCAGTGCTAGGGGGAATTGGGGGGCCGGGGAGCCGTTTTTT CSARGNWGAGEPFF
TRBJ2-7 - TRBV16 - TGTGCCAGCAGCCCCTCGCGGGCAGGGGCCTACGAGCAGTACTTC CASSPSRAGAYEQYF
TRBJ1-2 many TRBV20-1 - TGCAGTGCCCAGGGCGGGAACTATGGCTACACCTTC CSAQGGNYGYTF
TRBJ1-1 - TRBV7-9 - TGTGCCAGCAGCTTGGGTTCGTCTGAAGCTTTCTTT CASSLGSSEAFF
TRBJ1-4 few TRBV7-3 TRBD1 TGTGCCAGCAGCCCCGGACAGGGGCAGACTAATGAAAAACTGTTTTTT CASSPGQGQTNEKLFF
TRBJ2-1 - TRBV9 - TGTGCCAGCAGCGTCCGGGACTACAATGAGCAGTTCTTC CASSVRDYNEQFF
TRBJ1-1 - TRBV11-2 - TGTGCCAGCAGCCGCGGGGAGGTAGCTGAAGCTTTCTTT CASSRGEVAEAFF
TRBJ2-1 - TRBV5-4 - TGTGCCAGCAGCTTGGGAGCCGCCGAGCAGTTCTTC CASSLGAAEQFF
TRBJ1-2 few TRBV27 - TGTGCCAGCAGTTTATCACAGACTTATGGCTACACCTTC CASSLSQTYGYTF
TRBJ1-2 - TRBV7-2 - TGTGCCAGCAGCTTCACAGGCTCCGGGGGCTACACCTTC CASSFTGSGGYTF
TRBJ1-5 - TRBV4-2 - TGTGCCAGCAGCCCCAATTTTGAGAGCAATCACCCCCAGCATTTT CASSPNFESNHPQHF
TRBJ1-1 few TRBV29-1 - TGCAGCGTTGAAGTAGGACAAGTCGAAGCTTTCTTT CSVEVGQVEAFF
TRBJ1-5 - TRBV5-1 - TGCGCCAGCAGCTTGGGGGAGGAGGGAAGAGGCAATCAGCCCCAGCATTTT CASSLGEEGRGNQPQHF
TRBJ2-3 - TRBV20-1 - TGCAGTGGGGCGAAAGCAGATACGCAGTATTTT CSGAKADTQYF
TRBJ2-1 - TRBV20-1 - TGCAGTGCTAGAGATCGTGTAGGGCTCCTTTCCAGTGAGCAGTTCTTC CSARDRVGLLSSEQFF
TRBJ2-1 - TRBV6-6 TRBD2 TGTGCCAGCAGGCCCCGACTAGCGGGGGGTGTCCATGAGCAGTTCTTC CASRPRLAGGVHEQFF
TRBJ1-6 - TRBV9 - TGTGCCAGCAGCGTAGGCGAGGGGACCCTCCACTTT CASSVGEGTLHF
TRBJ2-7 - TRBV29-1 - TGCAGCGTTGCGATAGGTTCGGACCCCACTTACGAGCAGTACTTC CSVAIGSDPTYEQYF
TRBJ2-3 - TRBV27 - TGTGCCAGCAGCCCTGGGATACAGGGTGGGCAGTATTTT CASSPGIQGGQYF
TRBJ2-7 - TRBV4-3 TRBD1 TGCGCCAGCAGCCAAGATCTAAGGGGGCCCTCTGAGCAGTACTTC CASSQDLRGPSEQYF
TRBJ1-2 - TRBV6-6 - TGTGCCAGCAGTTACCGAGGGGCCGCCGGCTATGGCTACACCTTC CASSYRGAAGYGYTF
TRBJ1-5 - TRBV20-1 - TGCAGTGCTAGGGCCCTGGGTGGGTCCAATCAGCCCCAGCATTTT CSARALGGSNQPQHF
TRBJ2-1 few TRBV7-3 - TGTGCCAGCAGCTTAAACTCCGCGGGCAATGAGCAGTTCTTC CASSLNSAGNEQFF
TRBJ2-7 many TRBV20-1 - TGCAGTGCTAGGGAGACTAGAGACTACGAGCAGTACTTC CSARETRDYEQYF
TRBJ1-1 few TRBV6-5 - TGTGCCAGCAGTTTCACAGCGTGGAACACTGAAGCTTTCTTT CASSFTAWNTEAFF
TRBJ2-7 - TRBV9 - TGTGCCAGCAGCGTTGCCAATTGGGGCGAGCAGTACTTC CASSVANWGEQYF
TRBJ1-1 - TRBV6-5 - TGTGCCAGCAGTTACTCGACCAGAATCTACACTGAAGCTTTCTTT CASSYSTRIYTEAFF
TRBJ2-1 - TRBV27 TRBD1 TGTGCCAGCAGTTCCCAACCCACGACAGGGGGCGATAGCAATGAGCAGTTCTTC CASSSQPTTGGDSNEQFF